The text below deals with one TCR beta chain. How the authors handled the data: Nucleated cell counts were estimated from reference gene primer amplification. The method was immunoSEQ multiplex PCR; TCRdb's version includes in-frame clones alone and lacks a portion of them. The V and J calls and the clone size are those of that table, but D and trimming were determined from the DNA. The sample records a few hundred thousand clones, about four fifths being singletons. The sample comes from a study of blood T cell repertoires in COVID-19. Study context: Acute-phase and convalescent COVID-19 samples originated in the United States, Italy and Spain. Nucleic acid was either cDNA or gDNA, and it came from T cells, B-cell-depleted T cells, or PBMCs.

Germline V CDR1 and CDR2: SNHLY, FYNNEI. V gave up 7 bases and J gave up 3 bases, with 11 bases separating them. This CDR3 spans 13 amino acids. The chain employs TRBV2 and TRBJ2-3, with D perhaps matching TRBD2 (6 bases). The sample taken for sequencing was peripheral blood. This sequence originates from a man younger than 40 who had recovered from COVID-19. The CDR3 DNA sequence: TGTGCCAGCACGGGAGCGGCGACAGATACGCAGTATTTT. Translation gives CASTGAATDTQYF.